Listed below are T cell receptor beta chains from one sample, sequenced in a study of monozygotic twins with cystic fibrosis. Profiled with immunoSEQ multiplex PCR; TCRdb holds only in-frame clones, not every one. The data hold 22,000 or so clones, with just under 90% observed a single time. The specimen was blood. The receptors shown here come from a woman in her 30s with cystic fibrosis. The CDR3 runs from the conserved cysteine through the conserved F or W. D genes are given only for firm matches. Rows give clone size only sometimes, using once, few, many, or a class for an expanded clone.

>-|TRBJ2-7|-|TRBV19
TGTGCCAGTAGTGAGACAGGTTCGGCGTTCTACGAGCAGTACTTC
CASSETGSAFYEQYF
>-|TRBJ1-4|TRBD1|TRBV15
TGTGCCACCGAAAGTCAAGGGGGCTTTGAAAAACTGTTTTTT
CATESQGGFEKLFF
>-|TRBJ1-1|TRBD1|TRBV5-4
TGTGCCAGCAGCACTGGGACAGGGGACACTGAAGCTTTCTTT
CASSTGTGDTEAFF
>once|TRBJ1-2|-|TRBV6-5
TGTGCCAGCAGTTACAGGACAATGGACGGCTACACCTTC
CASSYRTMDGYTF
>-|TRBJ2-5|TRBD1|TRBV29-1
TGCAGCGTTCCACAGGGGGCTCTGGCCCAGTACTTC
CSVPQGALAQYF
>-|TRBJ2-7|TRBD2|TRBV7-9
TGTGCCAGCAGCTTAACTGGAAGGACTAGCGCTGCCTACGAGCAGTACTTC
CASSLTGRTSAAYEQYF
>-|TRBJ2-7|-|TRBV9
TGTGCCAGCAGCGCGGGCGGGGGCTCGGGTCTCGGCGAGCAGTACTTC
CASSAGGGSGLGEQYF
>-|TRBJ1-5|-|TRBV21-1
TGTGCCAGCCTCGGACGGATCCCGAATCAGCCCCAGCATTTT
CASLGRIPNQPQHF
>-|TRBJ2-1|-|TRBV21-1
TGTGCCAGCAGCAAACCAGGGGGCAGGGGCAATGAGCAGTTCTTC
CASSKPGGRGNEQFF
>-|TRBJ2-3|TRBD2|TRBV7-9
TGTGCCAGCAGCTGGAACAGCGGGGCTGGCACAGATACGCAGTATTTT
CASSWNSGAGTDTQYF